One and the same sample provided the 21 T cell receptor beta chains below, sequenced in a study of blood T cell repertoires in COVID-19. Some clones are missing from TCRdb's copy, which holds only in-frame ones; the method was immunoSEQ multiplex PCR. The table records hundreds of thousands of clones, about 90% of them present only once. The sequenced sample was peripheral blood. These receptors originate from a woman in her sixties with COVID-19, enrolled during active disease.

The rearrangement uses TRBV7-6 and TRBJ2-3, with TRBD2 identical over 10 bases. The CDR3 totals 15 residues. Per the germline V gene, CDR1 is SGHVS and CDR2 is FNYEAQ. The J segment lost 6 bases and the V segment lost 5 bases, leaving 8 bases of the junction unmatched. The DNA for the CDR3 is TGTGCCAGCAGCCTTCTAGCGGGGGTATTGGATACGCAGTATTTT. It is translated as CASSLLAGVLDTQYF.

The V and J genes are TRBV7-8 and TRBJ1-4; perhaps TRBD1 as D (6 bases). CDR3 length: 15 amino acids. V gave up 5 bases and J gave up 8 bases, with 18 bases separating them. Per germline, CDR1 SGHVS and CDR2 FQNEAQ. This CDR3 reads CASSPTGPLGEKLFF. CDR3 DNA: TGTGCCAGCAGCCCTACAGGGCCCCTAGGAGAAAAACTGTTTTTT.

The chain recombines TRBV5-1 with TRBJ1-3; a weak D match, TRBD1 (5 bases). The CDR3 is 16 residues long. Trimming took off 2 bases at V and 1 base at J, with 13 bases between the two ends. CDR1 SGHRS and CDR2 YFSETQ come from the germline V gene. CDR3 nucleotides: TGCGCCAGCAGCTTACACCAGGGATCGTCTGGAAACACCATATATTTT. This codes for CASSLHQGSSGNTIYF.

The gene calls are TRBV19 and TRBJ1-5; TRBD1 aligns across 11 bases. CDR1 is LNHDA, CDR2 SQIVND, per germline (reference sequence). Trimming cost V 3 bases and J 0 bases; bases outside gene matches: 4. This CDR3 has 17 residues. CDR3 in amino acids: CASSIGTGGFSNQPQHF. The CDR3, as DNA: TGTGCCAGTAGTATCGGGACAGGGGGATTTAGCAATCAGCCCCAGCATTTT.

J is TRBJ1-1 and V is TRBV30; 7 positions agree with TRBD1. V shed 2 bases and J 3 bases; nucleotides not matched to a gene: 9. CDR1 is GTSNPN, CDR2 SVGIG, per germline (reference sequence). CDR3 length: 15 residues. Here the CDR3 DNA reads TGTGCCTGGAGTTCTAAGGGCAGGGGGGACACTGAAGCTTTCTTT. Protein sequence: CAWSSKGRGDTEAFF.

This clone occurred a few times. The chain employs TRBV7-2 and TRBJ2-5; 10 bases agree with TRBD2. With 5 bases clipped from V and 6 bases from J, the junction kept 12 bases outside the gene matches. Germline-derived CDR1 and CDR2 are SGHTA and FQGNSA. The CDR3 is made up of 16 amino acids. CDR3 region: CASSDASGGNIKTQYF. DNA for the CDR3: TGTGCCAGCAGCGACGCTAGCGGGGGTAATATAAAGACCCAGTACTTC. Full variable domain (outside the CDR3, taken from reference TRBV7-2 and TRBJ2-5): GAGVSQSPSNKVTEKGKDVELRCDPISGHTALYWYRQSLGQGLEFLIYFQGNSAPDKSGLPSDRFSAERTGGSVSTLTIQRTQQEDSAVYLCASSDASGGNIKTQYFGPGTRLLVL.

The chain has TRBV28 and TRBJ2-4; D may be TRBD2 (6 bases). The CDR3 consists of 19 residues. Germline V gene lookup returns CDR1 MDHEN and CDR2 SYDVKM. With 5 bases removed from V and 0 bases from J, the gap between germline ends came to 23 bases. This CDR3 reads CASSLDPRTGVRAKNIQYF. In nucleotides, the CDR3 is TGTGCCAGCAGTCTTGACCCACGTACGGGGGTACGAGCCAAAAACATTCAGTACTTC.

V gene TRBV3-1 (or the pseudogene TRBV3-2) combines with J gene TRBJ2-4, with D possibly matching TRBD2 (5 bases). The CDR3 has 14 residues. The V end was cut by 3 bases, the J end by 8 bases, with 14 bases between. Germline V gene sequence: CDR1 LGHDT, CDR2 YNNKEL (reference sequence). The CDR3 DNA follows: TGTGCCAGCAGCCAGAGATTGGGAGAGGACATTCAGTACTTC. Its translation is CASSQRLGEDIQYF.

V usage is TRBV5-1 and J usage is TRBJ1-2, with TRBD1 matching 7 bases. This CDR3 spans 14 amino acids. V shed 4 bases, J shed 1 base, and the junction held 4 bases outside the gene matches. Germline CDR1 SGHRS, CDR2 YFSETQ. This CDR3 reads CASSQGGFNYGYTF. As DNA, the CDR3 is TGCGCCAGCAGCCAAGGGGGCTTTAACTATGGCTACACCTTC.

The chain carries TRBV21-1 and TRBJ2-2; TRBD2, the D gene given by the table, was not confirmed from the DNA. TRBV21-1 is shown as a pseudogene. The CDR3 runs 15 residues. The CDR3 sequence: CASRYGGKGTGELFF. The DNA for the CDR3 is TGTGCCAGCCGATACGGGGGGAAGGGCACCGGGGAGCTGTTTTTT.

V usage is TRBV18 and J usage is TRBJ2-3; D possibly corresponds to TRBD1 (6 bases). The length of the CDR3 is 15 residues. The germline V and J ends were trimmed by 1 base and 6 bases, with 14 bases remaining between them. Germline CDR1 and CDR2: KGHSH and LQKENI. The CDR3 DNA reads TGTGCCAGCTCACCACGAGAGGGGGTGAGGGATACGCAGTATTTT. It yields the protein CASSPREGVRDTQYF.

This rearrangement joins TRBV7-2 to TRBJ2-2; 12 nucleotides agree with TRBD1. The CDR3 has 19 residues. Trimming cost V 5 bases and J 1 base; bases outside gene matches: 11. The germline V gene encodes CDR1 SGHTA and CDR2 FQGNSA. The CDR3 DNA reads TGTGCCAGCAGCCCTGGATCCGGGACAGGGGGCGAGAACACCGGGGAGCTGTTTTTT. This gives the protein CASSPGSGTGGENTGELFF.

This chain's CDR3 is CASSIDGRGPQHF. CDR3 sequence (DNA): TGTGCCAGCAGCATCGACGGGAGGGGACCCCAGCATTTT. The chain recombines TRBV7-2 with TRBJ1-5; D is possibly TRBD1 (5 bases). The CDR3 sequence is 13 residues long. Germline V gives CDR1 SGHTA, CDR2 FQGNSA. V shed 5 bases and J shed 10 bases, with 15 bases lying between them.

The V and J genes are TRBV6-5 and TRBJ1-1, with D perhaps matching TRBD1 (5 bases). Trimming left V 2 bases short and J 4 bases short, with 11 bases between. The CDR3 is 14 amino acids. CDR1 and CDR2 from the germline V gene are MNHEY and SVGAGI. The CDR3, as DNA: TGTGCCAGCAGTTACGGGGCACTGGGCACTGAAGCTTTCTTT. Its protein is CASSYGALGTEAFF.

This rearrangement joins TRBV7-3 to TRBJ2-6; D remains unclear. The germline CDR1 and CDR2 sequences are SGHTA and FQGTGA. Between the trimmed V and J ends, which lost 6 bases and 0 bases, there was a span of 21 bases. CDR3 length equals 19 residues. CDR3 sequence reads: CASSRLAVAAFSGANVLTF. CDR3 sequence (DNA): TGTGCCAGCAGTAGGTTGGCGGTCGCAGCGTTCTCTGGGGCCAACGTCCTGACTTTC.

The chain employs TRBV3-1 (or the pseudogene TRBV3-2) and TRBJ1-2; D gene unclear. Trimming pared 0 bases from V and 6 bases from J, leaving 14 bases between. The CDR3 runs 15 residues. The germline V gene encodes CDR1 LGHDT and CDR2 YNNKEL (reference sequence). The CDR3 DNA is TGTGCCAGCAGCCAAGAGCCACTTACGCAGGATGGCTACACCTTC. The encoded protein is CASSQEPLTQDGYTF.

The chain employs TRBV5-1 and TRBJ2-2, with TRBD1 matching over 9 bases. The germline V gene has CDR1 SGHRS and CDR2 YFSETQ. Germline trimming cut 3 bases from V and 6 bases from J; bases unmatched to any gene: 6. The CDR3 has 15 residues. The CDR3 sequence is CASSSPRDRAGELFF. CDR3 coding DNA: TGCGCCAGCAGCTCGCCCCGGGACAGGGCCGGGGAGCTGTTTTTT.

This clone was counted once. The rearrangement links TRBV5-1 to TRBJ1-2, with TRBD1 matching 11 bases. The CDR3 is 16 residues long. Looked up from germline, CDR1 is SGHRS and CDR2 is YFSETQ. Trimming at V came to 0 bases and at J to 8 bases, leaving 9 bases not matched to a gene. DNA of the CDR3: TGCGCCAGCAGCTTGGTTGGACAGGGGGCTAAGACCGGCTACACCTTC. Its translation is CASSLVGQGAKTGYTF.

V is TRBV19 and J is TRBJ2-3; weak D call: TRBD1 (6 bases). The CDR3 loop spans 16 amino acids. The germline V and J ends were trimmed by 2 bases and 2 bases, with 14 bases remaining between them. Germline CDR1 LNHDA, CDR2 SQIVND (reference sequence). Here the CDR3 reads CASSIRGNTATDTQYF. CDR3 nucleotide sequence: TGTGCCAGTAGTATAAGGGGGAACACGGCCACAGATACGCAGTATTTT.

J is TRBJ1-2 and V is TRBV7-2; 7 positions agree with TRBD1. Germline loops: CDR1 SGHTA, CDR2 FQGNSA. The V and J ends lost 3 bases and 8 bases, in that order; junction bases with no gene match: 9. There are 14 residues in the CDR3. CDR3 region: CASSLRQGEEGYTF. The CDR3 bases are TGTGCCAGCAGCTTGAGACAGGGCGAGGAGGGCTACACCTTC.

In its sample, this clone was seen once. V usage is TRBV19 and J usage is TRBJ2-7; D uncertain. The germline V gene encodes CDR1 LNHDA and CDR2 SQIVND (reference sequence). The CDR3 is 14 residues long. Trimming left V 3 bases short and J 1 base short, with 10 bases between. The CDR3 reads CASSISFGSYEQYF. As DNA, the CDR3 is TGTGCCAGTAGTATTTCCTTCGGGTCCTACGAGCAGTACTTC.